The rows below give T cell receptor beta chains drawn from one sample of a study of graft-versus-host responses after intestinal transplantation. Their specific antigens are unknown. The assay was immunoSEQ multiplex PCR, and TCRdb's table has in-frame clones only and misses some. This table has about 130,000 clones, around 90% appearing once. The sequencing used unstimulated CD4+ T cells sorted from spleen or lymph node cells, collected before intestinal transplant. These receptors originate from a human donor who received an intestinal transplant. CDR3s include the opening cysteine and the closing phenylalanine or tryptophan. A D gene is named only where the DNA matches it firmly. Some rows mark clone size as missing; the rest say once, few, many or name a class of expanded clone.

abundance: -
v_gene: TRBV29-1
j_gene: TRBJ2-7
d_gene: TRBD2
CDR3aa: CSVSSAGGRTGEQYF
CDR3nt: TGCAGCGTTTCTTCCGCCGGCGGGAGGACTGGCGAGCAGTACTTC

abundance: once
v_gene: TRBV9
j_gene: TRBJ2-1
d_gene: TRBD2
CDR3aa: CASSVGGGSQVGNEQFF
CDR3nt: TGTGCCAGCAGCGTAGGGGGAGGGAGTCAAGTAGGCAATGAGCAGTTCTTC

abundance: -
v_gene: TRBV11-2
j_gene: TRBJ2-1
d_gene: -
CDR3aa: CASSLVSGHEQFF
CDR3nt: TGTGCCAGCAGCTTAGTTAGCGGTCATGAGCAGTTCTTC

abundance: once
v_gene: TRBV28
j_gene: TRBJ2-5
d_gene: -
CDR3aa: CASSPNLARETQYF
CDR3nt: TGTGCCAGCAGCCCGAACCTGGCCCGGGAGACCCAGTACTTC

abundance: -
v_gene: TRBV5-8
j_gene: TRBJ2-1
d_gene: -
CDR3aa: CASSQGVAGYNEQFF
CDR3nt: TGTGCCAGCAGCCAGGGGGTAGCGGGATACAATGAGCAGTTCTTC

abundance: -
v_gene: TRBV27
j_gene: TRBJ1-2
d_gene: -
CDR3aa: CASSLKIGTLGNYGYTF
CDR3nt: TGTGCCAGCAGTTTAAAGATCGGGACCCTAGGAAACTATGGCTACACCTTC

abundance: -
v_gene: TRBV14
j_gene: TRBJ2-1
d_gene: -
CDR3aa: CASSQGTVYNEQFF
CDR3nt: TGTGCCAGCAGCCAAGGGACAGTGTACAATGAGCAGTTCTTC

abundance: -
v_gene: TRBV7-8
j_gene: TRBJ2-7
d_gene: -
CDR3aa: CASSLVAYEQYF
CDR3nt: TGTGCCAGCAGCTTAGTGGCCTACGAGCAGTACTTC

abundance: -
v_gene: TRBV29-1
j_gene: TRBJ2-1
d_gene: TRBD2
CDR3aa: CSVHGGTSGRRNEQFF
CDR3nt: TGCAGCGTTCATGGCGGTACTAGCGGGAGAAGGAATGAGCAGTTCTTC

abundance: -
v_gene: TRBV5-1
j_gene: TRBJ1-2
d_gene: -
CDR3aa: CASSLVRGQNYGYTF
CDR3nt: TGCGCCAGCAGCTTGGTTCGGGGGCAGAACTATGGCTACACCTTC

abundance: -
v_gene: TRBV28
j_gene: TRBJ2-5
d_gene: -
CDR3aa: CASTSRVGSEQYF
CDR3nt: TGTGCCAGCACTTCAAGGGTAGGGTCGGAGCAGTACTTC

abundance: few
v_gene: TRBV6-1
j_gene: TRBJ2-7
d_gene: -
CDR3aa: CASSEAFLAAYEQYF
CDR3nt: TGTGCCAGCAGTGAAGCGTTCCTAGCCGCCTACGAGCAGTACTTC

abundance: -
v_gene: TRBV7-2
j_gene: TRBJ2-7
d_gene: TRBD1
CDR3aa: CASSPRTGTYEQYF
CDR3nt: TGTGCCAGCAGTCCGAGGACAGGGACATACGAGCAGTACTTC

abundance: -
v_gene: TRBV6-1
j_gene: TRBJ1-2
d_gene: TRBD1
CDR3aa: CASSGDRLSYTF
CDR3nt: TGTGCCAGCAGTGGGGACAGATTAAGCTACACCTTC

abundance: once
v_gene: TRBV18
j_gene: TRBJ2-5
d_gene: TRBD2
CDR3aa: CASSPSSGRIQETQYF
CDR3nt: TGTGCCAGCTCACCATCGAGCGGGAGGATCCAAGAGACCCAGTACTTC

abundance: -
v_gene: TRBV15
j_gene: TRBJ2-1
d_gene: -
CDR3aa: CATSRDKSGKHNEQFF
CDR3nt: TGTGCCACCAGCAGAGATAAGAGCGGCAAGCACAATGAGCAGTTCTTC

abundance: -
v_gene: TRBV11-2
j_gene: TRBJ1-1
d_gene: -
CDR3aa: CASSLTGLGTEAFF
CDR3nt: TGTGCCAGCAGCTTGACAGGTTTGGGCACTGAAGCTTTCTTT

abundance: -
v_gene: TRBV7-8
j_gene: TRBJ1-6
d_gene: -
CDR3aa: CASGVGQVGSSYNSPLHF
CDR3nt: TGTGCCAGCGGCGTGGGGCAGGTCGGAAGCTCCTATAATTCACCCCTCCACTTT

abundance: -
v_gene: TRBV28
j_gene: TRBJ2-7
d_gene: -
CDR3aa: CASNDSYEQYF
CDR3nt: TGTGCCAGCAACGATTCCTACGAGCAGTACTTC

abundance: -
v_gene: TRBV2
j_gene: TRBJ2-3
d_gene: TRBD2
CDR3aa: CASHGGLAGSTDTQYF
CDR3nt: TGTGCCAGCCACGGAGGACTAGCGGGAAGCACAGATACGCAGTATTTT

abundance: -
v_gene: TRBV7-2
j_gene: TRBJ2-1
d_gene: TRBD2
CDR3aa: CASSLEPAGGNNEQFF
CDR3nt: TGTGCCAGCAGCTTAGAACCAGCGGGAGGGAACAATGAGCAGTTCTTC

abundance: -
v_gene: TRBV10-3
j_gene: TRBJ2-1
d_gene: TRBD2
CDR3aa: CAPKNGRAINEQFF
CDR3nt: TGTGCCCCGAAGAACGGGAGGGCCATCAATGAGCAGTTCTTC

abundance: -
v_gene: TRBV7-2
j_gene: TRBJ2-7
d_gene: TRBD2
CDR3aa: CASSLGGLAGYEQYF
CDR3nt: TGTGCCAGCAGCTTAGGGGGACTAGCGGGCTACGAGCAGTACTTC

abundance: -
v_gene: TRBV4-1
j_gene: TRBJ2-7
d_gene: TRBD2
CDR3aa: CASSRTSGTNLIYEQYF
CDR3nt: TGCGCCAGCAGCCGAACTAGCGGTACGAACCTGATCTACGAGCAGTACTTC

abundance: -
v_gene: TRBV7-2
j_gene: TRBJ2-3
d_gene: -
CDR3aa: CASSPVPVDTQYF
CDR3nt: TGTGCCAGCAGCCCAGTTCCGGTGGATACGCAGTATTTT

abundance: -
v_gene: TRBV7-6
j_gene: TRBJ2-7
d_gene: -
CDR3aa: CASSLGRTYEQYF
CDR3nt: TGTGCCAGCAGCTTGGGCCGGACCTACGAGCAGTACTTC

abundance: -
v_gene: TRBV27
j_gene: TRBJ2-2
d_gene: -
CDR3aa: CASSFTTWTGELFF
CDR3nt: TGTGCCAGCAGTTTCACGACGTGGACCGGGGAGCTGTTTTTT

abundance: -
v_gene: TRBV6-1
j_gene: TRBJ2-5
d_gene: TRBD2
CDR3aa: CASRQGLAQETQYF
CDR3nt: TGTGCCAGCAGGCAGGGACTAGCTCAAGAGACCCAGTACTTC

abundance: -
v_gene: TRBV27
j_gene: TRBJ2-5
d_gene: -
CDR3aa: CASKKAVQETQYF
CDR3nt: TGTGCCAGCAAAAAAGCGGTCCAAGAGACCCAGTACTTC

abundance: -
v_gene: TRBV2
j_gene: TRBJ2-5
d_gene: -
CDR3aa: CASILGETQYF
CDR3nt: TGTGCCAGCATCCTAGGGGAGACCCAGTACTTC

abundance: -
v_gene: TRBV5-1
j_gene: TRBJ2-3
d_gene: -
CDR3aa: CASSFEGGGSTQYF
CDR3nt: TGCGCCAGCAGCTTCGAGGGAGGGGGCAGTACGCAGTATTTT

abundance: -
v_gene: TRBV9
j_gene: TRBJ2-3
d_gene: TRBD2
CDR3aa: CASSVRGSTDTQYF
CDR3nt: TGTGCCAGCAGCGTGCGGGGGAGCACAGATACGCAGTATTTT

abundance: -
v_gene: TRBV4-1
j_gene: TRBJ2-3
d_gene: TRBD2
CDR3aa: CASSQLAASTDTQYF
CDR3nt: TGCGCCAGCAGCCAACTAGCGGCTAGCACAGATACGCAGTATTTT

abundance: -
v_gene: TRBV12-5
j_gene: TRBJ1-1
d_gene: TRBD1
CDR3aa: CASGFAGQGTLAMNTEAFF
CDR3nt: TGTGCTAGTGGTTTCGCGGGACAGGGAACTCTTGCGATGAACACTGAAGCTTTCTTT

abundance: -
v_gene: TRBV29-1
j_gene: TRBJ2-3
d_gene: TRBD2
CDR3aa: CSVVLSGRGTDTQYF
CDR3nt: TGCAGCGTTGTCTTGAGCGGGAGAGGCACAGATACGCAGTATTTT

abundance: -
v_gene: TRBV28
j_gene: TRBJ1-2
d_gene: -
CDR3aa: CASSEADYGYTF
CDR3nt: TGTGCCAGCAGTGAGGCAGACTATGGCTACACCTTC

abundance: -
v_gene: TRBV27
j_gene: TRBJ2-7
d_gene: TRBD2
CDR3aa: CASSLGLAGAKSYEQYF
CDR3nt: TGTGCCAGCAGTTTAGGACTAGCGGGAGCCAAATCCTACGAGCAGTACTTC

abundance: -
v_gene: TRBV15
j_gene: TRBJ2-7
d_gene: -
CDR3aa: CATSRDLTVPGEQYF
CDR3nt: TGTGCCACCAGCAGAGATTTAACGGTACCGGGCGAGCAGTACTTC

abundance: -
v_gene: TRBV9
j_gene: TRBJ2-7
d_gene: TRBD1
CDR3aa: CASSVGPNDREPTYEQYF
CDR3nt: TGTGCCAGCAGCGTAGGTCCCAACGACAGGGAGCCTACCTACGAGCAGTACTTC

abundance: once
v_gene: TRBV6-6
j_gene: TRBJ2-4
d_gene: TRBD1
CDR3aa: CASSYSQGANLNIQYF
CDR3nt: TGTGCCAGCAGTTACTCCCAGGGGGCGAATCTAAACATTCAGTACTTC

abundance: -
v_gene: TRBV7-9
j_gene: TRBJ1-1
d_gene: -
CDR3aa: CASSLSGPLILTEAFF
CDR3nt: TGTGCCAGCAGCTTATCAGGACCCCTGATCCTCACTGAAGCTTTCTTT

abundance: -
v_gene: TRBV6-5
j_gene: TRBJ2-7
d_gene: TRBD1
CDR3aa: CASSYGTGGEQYF
CDR3nt: TGTGCCAGCAGTTACGGGACAGGGGGGGAGCAGTACTTC

abundance: once
v_gene: TRBV7-2
j_gene: TRBJ1-1
d_gene: -
CDR3aa: CASSPLPNTEAFF
CDR3nt: TGTGCCAGCAGCCCACTCCCGAACACTGAAGCTTTCTTT

abundance: -
v_gene: TRBV1
j_gene: TRBJ2-7
d_gene: -
CDR3aa: CTTTLPAEQYF
CDR3nt: TGCACCACGACCTTACCGGCCGAGCAGTACTTC

abundance: -
v_gene: TRBV9
j_gene: TRBJ2-1
d_gene: TRBD2
CDR3aa: CASSVGTSQHEQFF
CDR3nt: TGTGCCAGCAGCGTGGGGACTAGTCAGCATGAGCAGTTCTTC

abundance: -
v_gene: TRBV28
j_gene: TRBJ1-6
d_gene: -
CDR3aa: CASSLANSPLHF
CDR3nt: TGTGCCAGCAGTTTGGCGAATTCACCCCTCCACTTT

abundance: once
v_gene: TRBV27
j_gene: TRBJ2-7
d_gene: TRBD2
CDR3aa: CASSLWGGSGPASYEQYF
CDR3nt: TGTGCCAGCAGTTTATGGGGAGGGAGCGGGCCCGCCTCCTACGAGCAGTACTTC

abundance: -
v_gene: TRBV9
j_gene: TRBJ1-2
d_gene: -
CDR3aa: CASSVANYGYTF
CDR3nt: TGTGCCAGCAGCGTAGCTAACTATGGCTACACCTTC

abundance: -
v_gene: TRBV21-1
j_gene: TRBJ1-2
d_gene: -
CDR3aa: CASSSGTGGYTF
CDR3nt: TGTGCCAGCAGCTCCGGGACGGGCGGCTACACCTTC

abundance: -
v_gene: TRBV7-8
j_gene: TRBJ2-3
d_gene: TRBD2
CDR3aa: CASSLAKVAGAGTDTQYF
CDR3nt: TGTGCCAGCAGCTTAGCTAAAGTAGCGGGAGCGGGCACAGATACGCAGTATTTT

abundance: -
v_gene: TRBV28
j_gene: TRBJ2-1
d_gene: -
CDR3aa: CASSRTMNNEQFF
CDR3nt: TGTGCCAGCAGCAGGACTATGAACAATGAGCAGTTCTTC

abundance: -
v_gene: TRBV20-1
j_gene: TRBJ1-2
d_gene: -
CDR3aa: CSATGHYGYTF
CDR3nt: TGCAGTGCTACAGGACACTATGGCTACACCTTC

abundance: -
v_gene: TRBV30
j_gene: TRBJ1-1
d_gene: -
CDR3aa: CAWSGGNTEAFF
CDR3nt: TGTGCCTGGAGTGGAGGGAACACTGAAGCTTTCTTT

abundance: -
v_gene: TRBV10-1
j_gene: TRBJ2-1
d_gene: TRBD2
CDR3aa: CASSGPGLAGYNEQFF
CDR3nt: TGCGCCAGCAGTGGACCGGGACTAGCGGGCTACAATGAGCAGTTCTTC

abundance: few
v_gene: TRBV7-3
j_gene: TRBJ2-2
d_gene: TRBD2
CDR3aa: CASSLTPSGRFTGELFF
CDR3nt: TGTGCCAGCAGCTTAACCCCTAGCGGGAGATTCACCGGGGAGCTGTTTTTT

abundance: -
v_gene: TRBV19
j_gene: TRBJ2-7
d_gene: -
CDR3aa: CASRGGKGPEQYF
CDR3nt: TGTGCCAGTAGGGGCGGGAAGGGACCCGAGCAGTACTTC